The rows below give T cell receptor beta chains drawn from one sample of a study of T cell changes during pregnancy in multiple sclerosis. The assay was immunoSEQ multiplex PCR, and TCRdb's table has in-frame clones only and misses some. The sample lists some 77,000 clones; around 93% were seen once. The sequenced sample was peripheral blood, obtained after pregnancy. These receptors were collected from a female donor in good health, enrolled as a control in a pregnancy study. The CDR3 runs from the conserved cysteine through the conserved F or W. Fields, in order: V gene, J gene, D gene, CDR3 length, clone size, CDR3 DNA, CDR3 protein. D genes are given only for firm matches. Expanded clones are given a class, and other clones once, few, many or no size at all.

v_gene: TRBV7-3; j_gene: TRBJ2-2; d_gene: -; len: 13; abundance: -; CDR3nt: TGTGCCAGCAGCCCTGGCTCCCGTGGGGAGCTGTTTTTT; CDR3aa: CASSPGSRGELFF
v_gene: TRBV28; j_gene: TRBJ1-2; d_gene: TRBD1; len: 14; abundance: -; CDR3nt: TGTGCCAGCAGTACCGGACAGGGAATCTATGGCTACACCTTC; CDR3aa: CASSTGQGIYGYTF
v_gene: TRBV7-2; j_gene: TRBJ2-5; d_gene: TRBD1; len: 12; abundance: -; CDR3nt: TGTGCCAGCAGCCCCAGGGGGGAGACCCAGTACTTC; CDR3aa: CASSPRGETQYF
v_gene: TRBV5-8; j_gene: TRBJ1-1; d_gene: -; len: 13; abundance: medium-sized; CDR3nt: TGTGCCAGCAGCTTGGCAGGCAACACTGAAGCTTTCTTT; CDR3aa: CASSLAGNTEAFF
v_gene: TRBV9; j_gene: TRBJ2-7; d_gene: TRBD2; len: 15; abundance: -; CDR3nt: TGTGCCAGCAGCGTAGGGGGCGGGAGCGGGTACGAGCAGTACTTC; CDR3aa: CASSVGGGSGYEQYF
v_gene: TRBV6-5; j_gene: TRBJ2-3; d_gene: TRBD2; len: 15; abundance: -; CDR3nt: TGTGCCAGCAGTAGGGGACTAGCGGCAACAGATACGCAGTATTTT; CDR3aa: CASSRGLAATDTQYF
v_gene: TRBV7-2; j_gene: TRBJ2-7; d_gene: -; len: 16; abundance: -; CDR3nt: TGTGCCAGCAGCTTAACCCTGCCTAGTATTAGGTACGAGCAGTACTTC; CDR3aa: CASSLTLPSIRYEQYF
v_gene: TRBV10-3; j_gene: TRBJ2-5; d_gene: TRBD2; len: 15; abundance: -; CDR3nt: TGTGCCATCAGTGAGGCCCCAAGCGGGAGACAGACCCAGTACTTC; CDR3aa: CAISEAPSGRQTQYF
v_gene: TRBV5-1; j_gene: TRBJ1-2; d_gene: -; len: 15; abundance: -; CDR3nt: TGCGCCAGCAGCTTGGCAGCAGGGGAATCCTATGGCTACACCTTC; CDR3aa: CASSLAAGESYGYTF
v_gene: TRBV21-1; j_gene: TRBJ2-7; d_gene: -; len: 13; abundance: -; CDR3nt: TGTGCCAGCAGCAGAGACAGGGGGTACGAGCAGTACTTC; CDR3aa: CASSRDRGYEQYF
v_gene: TRBV9; j_gene: TRBJ2-2; d_gene: TRBD2; len: 16; abundance: -; CDR3nt: TGTGCCAGCAGCGCGACTAGCGGGGGATACACCGGGGAGCTGTTTTTT; CDR3aa: CASSATSGGYTGELFF
v_gene: TRBV28; j_gene: TRBJ2-7; d_gene: TRBD1; len: 13; abundance: -; CDR3nt: TGTGCCAGCACCTCGGGACAGGCGTACGAGCAGTACTTC; CDR3aa: CASTSGQAYEQYF
v_gene: TRBV6-5; j_gene: TRBJ1-3; d_gene: -; len: 14; abundance: -; CDR3nt: TGTGCCAGCAGCCGTGGAGAGTTCGGAAACACCATATATTTT; CDR3aa: CASSRGEFGNTIYF
v_gene: TRBV2; j_gene: TRBJ2-4; d_gene: -; len: 13; abundance: -; CDR3nt: TGTGCCAGCAGTAGGGAGGCCAAAAACATTCAGTACTTC; CDR3aa: CASSREAKNIQYF
v_gene: TRBV9; j_gene: TRBJ1-2; d_gene: -; len: 15; abundance: -; CDR3nt: TGTGCCAGCAGCGTAGGGACAGAGTTTAACTATGGCTACACCTTC; CDR3aa: CASSVGTEFNYGYTF
v_gene: TRBV6-5; j_gene: TRBJ1-1; d_gene: -; len: 14; abundance: few; CDR3nt: TGTGCCAGCAGTTACCAGGGATCTATGGCTGAAGCTTTCTTT; CDR3aa: CASSYQGSMAEAFF
v_gene: TRBV5-6; j_gene: TRBJ2-2; d_gene: TRBD2; len: 16; abundance: -; CDR3nt: TGTGCCAGCAGCACCCCGGGACTAGGTAACACCGGGGAGCTGTTTTTT; CDR3aa: CASSTPGLGNTGELFF
v_gene: TRBV5-1; j_gene: TRBJ1-1; d_gene: -; len: 13; abundance: -; CDR3nt: TGCGCCAGCAGCCCGGACATGAACACTGAAGCTTTCTTT; CDR3aa: CASSPDMNTEAFF
v_gene: TRBV4-2; j_gene: TRBJ2-1; d_gene: TRBD1; len: 16; abundance: -; CDR3nt: TGTGCCAGCAGCCAAGAAACGGACAGGGGGCTCAATGAGCAGTTCTTC; CDR3aa: CASSQETDRGLNEQFF
v_gene: TRBV28; j_gene: TRBJ2-7; d_gene: -; len: 14; abundance: -; CDR3nt: TGTGCCAGCAGTTTTGGGGGCTCGGGTGTCGAGCAGTACTTC; CDR3aa: CASSFGGSGVEQYF
v_gene: TRBV5-1; j_gene: TRBJ1-1; d_gene: -; len: 16; abundance: -; CDR3nt: TGCGCCAGCAGCTTGGCCGGGACACCGCTGGTCGCTGAAGCTTTCTTT; CDR3aa: CASSLAGTPLVAEAFF
v_gene: TRBV27; j_gene: TRBJ1-5; d_gene: -; len: 15; abundance: -; CDR3nt: TGTGCCAGCAGTTCCCTGGGGGGTCGCAATCAGCCCCAGCATTTT; CDR3aa: CASSSLGGRNQPQHF
v_gene: TRBV6-1; j_gene: TRBJ2-7; d_gene: -; len: 15; abundance: -; CDR3nt: TGTGCCAGCAGTGAACTGGCCTCAAGCTCCTACGAGCAGTACTTC; CDR3aa: CASSELASSSYEQYF
v_gene: TRBV7-2; j_gene: TRBJ1-1; d_gene: -; len: 15; abundance: -; CDR3nt: TGTGCCAGCAGCCAAACAACCAGGGGATACACTGAAGCTTTCTTT; CDR3aa: CASSQTTRGYTEAFF
v_gene: TRBV7-3; j_gene: TRBJ2-2; d_gene: -; len: 15; abundance: once; CDR3nt: TGTGCCAGCAGCTTCCAGGGATCGTTCGCCGGGGAGCTGTTTTTT; CDR3aa: CASSFQGSFAGELFF
v_gene: TRBV2; j_gene: TRBJ2-7; d_gene: -; len: 14; abundance: -; CDR3nt: TGTGCCAGCGTTCAAAGGGGAAACTCCTACGAGCAGTACTTC; CDR3aa: CASVQRGNSYEQYF